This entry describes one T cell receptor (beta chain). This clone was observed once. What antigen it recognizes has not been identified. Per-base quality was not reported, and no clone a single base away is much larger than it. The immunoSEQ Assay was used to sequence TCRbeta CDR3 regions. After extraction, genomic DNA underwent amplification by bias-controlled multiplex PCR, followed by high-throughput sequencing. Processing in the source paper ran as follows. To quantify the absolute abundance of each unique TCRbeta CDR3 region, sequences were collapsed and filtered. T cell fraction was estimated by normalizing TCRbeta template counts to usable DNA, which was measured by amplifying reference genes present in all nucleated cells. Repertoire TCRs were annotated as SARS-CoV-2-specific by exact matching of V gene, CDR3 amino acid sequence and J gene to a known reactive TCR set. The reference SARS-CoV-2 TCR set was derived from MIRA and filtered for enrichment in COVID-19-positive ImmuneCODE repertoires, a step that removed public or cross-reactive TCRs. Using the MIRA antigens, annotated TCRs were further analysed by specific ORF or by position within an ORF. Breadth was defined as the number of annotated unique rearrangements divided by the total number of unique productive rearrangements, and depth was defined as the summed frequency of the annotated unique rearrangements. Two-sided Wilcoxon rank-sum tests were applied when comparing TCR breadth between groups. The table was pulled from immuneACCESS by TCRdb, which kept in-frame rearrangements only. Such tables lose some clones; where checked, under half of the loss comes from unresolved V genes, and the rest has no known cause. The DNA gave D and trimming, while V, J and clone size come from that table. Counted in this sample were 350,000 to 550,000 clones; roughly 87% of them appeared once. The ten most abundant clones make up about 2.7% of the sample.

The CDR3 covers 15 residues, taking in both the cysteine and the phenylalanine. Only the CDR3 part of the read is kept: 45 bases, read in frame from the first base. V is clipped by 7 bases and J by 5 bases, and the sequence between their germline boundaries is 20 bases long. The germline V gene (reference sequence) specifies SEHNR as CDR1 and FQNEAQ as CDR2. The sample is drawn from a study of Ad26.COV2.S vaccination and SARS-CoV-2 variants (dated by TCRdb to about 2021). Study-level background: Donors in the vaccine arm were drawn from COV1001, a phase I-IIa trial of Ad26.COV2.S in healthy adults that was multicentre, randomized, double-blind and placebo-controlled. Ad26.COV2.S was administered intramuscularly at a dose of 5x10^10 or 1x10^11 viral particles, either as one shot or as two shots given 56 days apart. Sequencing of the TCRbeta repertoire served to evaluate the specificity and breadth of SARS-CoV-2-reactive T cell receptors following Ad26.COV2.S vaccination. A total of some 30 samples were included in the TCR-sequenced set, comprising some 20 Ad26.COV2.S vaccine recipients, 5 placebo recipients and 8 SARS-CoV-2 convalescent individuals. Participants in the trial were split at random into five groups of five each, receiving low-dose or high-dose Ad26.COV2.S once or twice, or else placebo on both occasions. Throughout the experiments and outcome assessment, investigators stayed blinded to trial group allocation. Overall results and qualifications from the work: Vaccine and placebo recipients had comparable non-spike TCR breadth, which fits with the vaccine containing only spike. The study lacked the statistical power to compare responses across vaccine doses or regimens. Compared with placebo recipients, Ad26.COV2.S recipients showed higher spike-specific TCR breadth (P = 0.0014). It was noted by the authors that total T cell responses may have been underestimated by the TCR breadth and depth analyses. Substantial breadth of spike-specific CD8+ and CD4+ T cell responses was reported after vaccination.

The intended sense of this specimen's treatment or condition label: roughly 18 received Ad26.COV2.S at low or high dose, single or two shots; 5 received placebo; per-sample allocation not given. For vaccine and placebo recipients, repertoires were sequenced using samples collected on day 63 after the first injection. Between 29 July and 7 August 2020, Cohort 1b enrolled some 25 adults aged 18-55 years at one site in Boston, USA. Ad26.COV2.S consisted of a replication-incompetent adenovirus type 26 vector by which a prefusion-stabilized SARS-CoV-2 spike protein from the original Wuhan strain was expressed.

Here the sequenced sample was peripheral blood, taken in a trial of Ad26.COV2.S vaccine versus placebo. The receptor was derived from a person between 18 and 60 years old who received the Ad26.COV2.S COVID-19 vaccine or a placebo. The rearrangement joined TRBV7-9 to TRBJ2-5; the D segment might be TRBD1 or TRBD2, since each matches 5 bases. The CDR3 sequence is CASTPRGESLETQYF. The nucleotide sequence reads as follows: TGTGCCAGCACCCCGCGAGGGGAATCTCTGGAGACCCAGTACTTC.